The following is a TCR beta chain sequence with its context. This table comes from immunoSEQ multiplex PCR, and its TCRdb copy is limited to in-frame clones, with some not included. The sample shows about 140,000 clones, about 85% of them seen only once. The sample comes from a study of blood T cell repertoires in COVID-19. Overall study context: PBMCs, B-cell-depleted T cells, or T cells provided the cDNA or gDNA that made up the material.

The CDR3 runs 13 residues. Trimming removed 7 bases at V and 9 bases at J, with 16 bases between. Germline CDR1 reads SQVTM; CDR2 reads ANQGSEA. This receptor was obtained from a human donor in a cohort sampled during active COVID-19. Sequenced: peripheral blood. This sequence joins TRBV29-1 and TRBJ1-6; D remains unclear. The CDR3 DNA reads as TGCAGCGCCGCGCGGGAAAAGGGTTCACCCCTCCACTTT. Translated: CSAAREKGSPLHF.